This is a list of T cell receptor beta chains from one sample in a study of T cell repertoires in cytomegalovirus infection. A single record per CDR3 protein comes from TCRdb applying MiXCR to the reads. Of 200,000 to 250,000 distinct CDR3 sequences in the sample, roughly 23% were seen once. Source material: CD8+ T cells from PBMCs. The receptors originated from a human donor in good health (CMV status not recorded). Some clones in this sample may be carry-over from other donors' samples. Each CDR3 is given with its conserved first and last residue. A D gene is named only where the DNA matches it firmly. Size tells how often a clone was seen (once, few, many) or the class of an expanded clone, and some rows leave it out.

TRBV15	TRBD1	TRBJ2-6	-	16	TGTGCCACGGGGCAGGGGGAATTCTCTGGGGCCAACGTCCTGACTTTC	CATGQGEFSGANVLTF
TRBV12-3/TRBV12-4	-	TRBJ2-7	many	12	TGTGCCAGCAGCCCGGACAGTAACGAGCAGTACTTC	CASSPDSNEQYF
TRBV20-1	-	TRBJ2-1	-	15	TGCAGTGCTAGAGATTTTATCACTGGGGGTAACGAGCAGTTCTTC	CSARDFITGGNEQFF
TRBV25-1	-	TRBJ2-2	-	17	TGTGCCAGCAGTGATCTAAGGGGGGGTCCCTTAACCGGGGAGCTGTTTTTT	CASSDLRGGPLTGELFF
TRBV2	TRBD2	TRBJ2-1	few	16	TGTGCCAGCAAGGCGTCTAGCGGGGGGAGGAACAATGAGCAGTTCTTC	CASKASSGGRNNEQFF
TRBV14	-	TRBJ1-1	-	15	TGTGCCAGCAGCCATGGGGTGGGGGTGAACACTGAAGCTTTCTTT	CASSHGVGVNTEAFF
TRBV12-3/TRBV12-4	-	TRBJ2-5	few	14	TGTGCCAGCAGCCGACGTCTAACGGGGGAGACCCAGTACTTC	CASSRRLTGETQYF
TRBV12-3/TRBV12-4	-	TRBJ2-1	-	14	TGTGCCAGCACTTTGGGGGCCGCCTACAATGAGCAGTTCTTC	CASTLGAAYNEQFF
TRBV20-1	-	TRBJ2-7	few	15	TGCAGTGCTAGGAGCCGCGGCAAAAGCTCCTACGAGCAGTACTTC	CSARSRGKSSYEQYF
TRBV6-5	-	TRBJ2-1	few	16	TGTGCCAGCAGCCCCCGACCGGGGCTATCCTACAATGAGCAGTTCTTC	CASSPRPGLSYNEQFF
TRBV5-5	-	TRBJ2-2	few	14	TGTGCCAGCAGCTTAGACGTCGGGGTCAGGGAGCTGTTTTTT	CASSLDVGVRELFF
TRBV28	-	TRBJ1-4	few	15	TGTGCCAGCAGTGGGACTCCGGGACCGACGGGAAAACTGTTTTTT	CASSGTPGPTGKLFF
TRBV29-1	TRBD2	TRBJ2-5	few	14	TGCAGCGTTGAGGGACTAGCGGGGGGAGAGACCCAGTACTTC	CSVEGLAGGETQYF
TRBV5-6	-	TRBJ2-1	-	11	TGTGCCAGCATCAGGGGCGTTGGGCAGTTCTTC	CASIRGVGQFF
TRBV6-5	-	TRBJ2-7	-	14	TGTGCCAGCAGTTACCTAGGGCGAGGGGACGAGCAGTACTTC	CASSYLGRGDEQYF
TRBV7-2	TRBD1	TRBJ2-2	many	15	TGTGCCAGCAGCGACAGGGGGCTGAGCACCGGGGAGCTGTTTTTT	CASSDRGLSTGELFF
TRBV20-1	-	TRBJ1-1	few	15	TGCAGTGCTAGAGGGGATACAATCAGGAACACTGAAGCTTTCTTT	CSARGDTIRNTEAFF
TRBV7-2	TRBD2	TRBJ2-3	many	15	TGTGCCAGCAGCCAGACTAGCGGGGTGGCGGATACGCAGTATTTT	CASSQTSGVADTQYF
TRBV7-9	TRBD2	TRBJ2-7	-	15	TGTGCCAGCAGCTCCCCGGGACTAGCGGGGTACGAGCAGTACTTC	CASSSPGLAGYEQYF
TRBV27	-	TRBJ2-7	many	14	TGTGCCAGCAGTTGGTCGGCAGGGGATGACGAGCAGTACTTC	CASSWSAGDDEQYF
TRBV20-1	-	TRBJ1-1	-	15	TGCAGTGCTAGAGATGGGGGGGGCCTGAACACTGAAGCTTTCTTT	CSARDGGGLNTEAFF
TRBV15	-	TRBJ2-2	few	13	TGTGCCATTACCGGGCAGAACACCGGGGAGCTGTTTTTT	CAITGQNTGELFF
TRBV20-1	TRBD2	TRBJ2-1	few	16	TGCAGTGCTGTCACTAGCGGGGTCCCCTTTTACAATGAGCAGTTCTTC	CSAVTSGVPFYNEQFF
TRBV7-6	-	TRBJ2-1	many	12	TGTGCCAGCAGCCCCCAGGGCAATGAGCAGTTCTTC	CASSPQGNEQFF
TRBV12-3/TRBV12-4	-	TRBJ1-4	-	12	TGTGCCAGCAGTTACAGGAATGAAAAACTGTTTTTT	CASSYRNEKLFF
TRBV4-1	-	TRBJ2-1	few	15	TGCGCCAGCAGCCTGGGACCCCAAAAGGTGGATGAGCAGTTCTTC	CASSLGPQKVDEQFF
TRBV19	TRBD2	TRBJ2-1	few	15	TGTGCCAGTACCGCCGGGACTAGCGACTACAATGAGCAGTTCTTC	CASTAGTSDYNEQFF
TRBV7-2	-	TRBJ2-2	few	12	TGTGCCAGCAGCTTAGCTGACGGGGAGCTGTTTTTT	CASSLADGELFF
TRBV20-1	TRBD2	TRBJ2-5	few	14	TGCAGTGCTAGAGCGGGGGGGGTACAAGAGACCCAGTACTTC	CSARAGGVQETQYF
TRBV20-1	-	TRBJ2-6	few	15	TGCAGTGCTAGAGATCCCTGGACTGGGGCCAACGTCCTGACTTTC	CSARDPWTGANVLTF
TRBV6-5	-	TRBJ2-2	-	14	TGTGCCAGCAGTTACGTCTCAGGCTCCGGGGAGCTGTTTTTT	CASSYVSGSGELFF
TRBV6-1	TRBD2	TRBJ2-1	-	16	TGTGCCAGCAGTGAACTGGGGGGGACTGCCTACAATGAGCAGTTCTTC	CASSELGGTAYNEQFF
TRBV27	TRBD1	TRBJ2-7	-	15	TGTGCCAGCAGTGTGGGACAGGGGGCATTGAACGAGCAGTACTTC	CASSVGQGALNEQYF
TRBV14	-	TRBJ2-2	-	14	TGTGCCAGCAGCGCCGGGACTTCCACCGGGGAGCTGTTTTTT	CASSAGTSTGELFF
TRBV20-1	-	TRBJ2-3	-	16	TGCAGTGCTAGATCGACAGATCGTTCTAGCACAGATACGCAGTATTTT	CSARSTDRSSTDTQYF
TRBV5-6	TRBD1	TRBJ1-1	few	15	TGTGCCAGCAGCTTCGGACAGGGCGCTATGGGTGAAGCTTTCTTT	CASSFGQGAMGEAFF
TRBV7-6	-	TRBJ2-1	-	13	TGTGCCAGCAGCTTAGCAGGCTGGAGACAGCAGTTCTTC	CASSLAGWRQQFF
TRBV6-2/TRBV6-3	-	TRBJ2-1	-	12	TGTGCCAGCAGTGCGACAGGCAATGAGCAGTTCTTC	CASSATGNEQFF
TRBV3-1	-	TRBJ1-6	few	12	TGTGCCAGCAGCCAAACCAATTCACCCCTCCACTTT	CASSQTNSPLHF
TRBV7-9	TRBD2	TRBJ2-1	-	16	TGTGCCAGCAGCTTACCCACTAGCGGGACCAACAATGAGCAGTTCTTC	CASSLPTSGTNNEQFF
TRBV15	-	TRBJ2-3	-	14	TGTGCCACCCAGGTGTGGGAATCTTCAGATACGCAGTATTTT	CATQVWESSDTQYF
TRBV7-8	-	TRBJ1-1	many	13	TGTGCCAGCAGCTTAGCGCAACAGAGGGGAGCTTTCTTT	CASSLAQQRGAFF
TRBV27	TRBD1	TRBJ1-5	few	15	TGTGCCAGCAGGGGACAGGGGATGAGCAATCAGCCCCAGCATTTT	CASRGQGMSNQPQHF